Each of the 15 T cell receptor beta chains below was sequenced from the same sample in a study of blood T cells in healthy people across ages. Through a sample-barcoded 5' primer and a J-beta primer mix, a second PCR was run for about 7 to 12 cycles. Via MiXCR, TCRdb re-called the 5' RACE reads, giving one row per CDR3 protein. The table has more than 800,000 distinct CDR3 sequences, 29% seen once. Input material: blood. These receptors originate from a woman of 80 years or more in good health.

This clonotype showed up many times. The chain is built from TRBV4-3 and TRBJ2-5, with D perhaps matching TRBD1 (6 bases). CDR3 length equals 18 residues. Germline assignment: CDR1 LGHNA and CDR2 YSLEER. V dropped 0 bases and J dropped 4 bases, with 21 bases sitting between them. The CDR3 coding sequence is TGCGCCAGCAGCCAAGATTTCCGGGCGCAGGGGCAGAGAGAGACCCAGTACTTC. Translation: CASSQDFRAQGQRETQYF.

This clonotype has only a few counts. V usage is TRBV6-1 and J usage is TRBJ1-4; 7 nucleotides line up with TRBD1. Germline V gene lookup returns CDR1 MNHNS and CDR2 SASEGT. V trimming: 6 bases; J trimming: 1 base; junction bases outside the gene matches: 11. The CDR3 loop spans 17 amino acids. The CDR3 bases are TGTGCCAGCAGCCTGACAGGGAATGGGCGAACTAATGAAAAACTGTTTTTT. It translates to CASSLTGNGRTNEKLFF.

This clonotype was picked up a small number of times. The V call is TRBV19, the J call TRBJ2-7, with 9 bases fitting TRBD1. The germline V gene encodes CDR1 LNHDA and CDR2 SQIVND (reference sequence). V lost 3 bases, J lost 2 bases, and 5 bases stayed unmatched. The CDR3 consists of 15 residues. The chain's CDR3 is CASSIGTGSAYEQYF. In nucleotides, the CDR3 is TGTGCCAGTAGTATTGGGACAGGGTCTGCCTACGAGCAGTACTTC.

CDR3 residues: CASSRGPLETQFF. The CDR3 coding sequence is TGTGCCAGCAGCCGAGGCCCGCTAGAGACCCAGTTCTTC. The chain links TRBV7-8 to TRBJ2-1; D is unclear. Trimming removed 5 bases from V and 13 bases from J, with 18 bases in between. Germline V gene lookup returns CDR1 SGHVS and CDR2 FQNEAQ. CDR3 length: 13 amino acids.

This clonotype was detected ten times or more. Written as DNA, the CDR3 is TGTGCCAGCAGTTTAGCTCAAGGGGACGAGCAGTACTTC. Its protein product is CASSLAQGDEQYF. The chain has TRBV12-3 or TRBV12-4 and TRBJ2-7, with D possibly matching TRBD1 (5 bases). Between the trimmed V and J ends, which lost 0 bases and 5 bases, there was a span of 8 bases. The CDR3 sequence is 13 residues long.

This clonotype appeared many times. The chain carries TRBV21-1 and TRBJ2-1; the tabulated D call, TRBD2, remains unverified against the DNA. TRBV21-1 is a pseudogene. The CDR3 loop spans 15 amino acids. The CDR3 DNA sequence: TGTGCCAGGACACCCCTAGCGGGGTTATACAATGAGCAGTTCTTC. It yields the protein CARTPLAGLYNEQFF.

This clonotype was observed at least ten times. The V call is TRBV6-5, the J call TRBJ2-5, with D possibly being TRBD2 (6 bases). Deletions cut 6 bases from V and 11 bases from J, with 16 bases between. Germline CDR1 and CDR2: MNHEY and SVGAGI. This CDR3 comprises 12 residues. CDR3 coding DNA: TGTGCCAGCAGATCCCCACCGGGGGAGCAGTACTTC. It translates to CASRSPPGEQYF.

The rearrangement links TRBV5-6 to TRBJ1-4; TRBD1 aligns across 7 bases. Germline trimming cut 5 bases from V and 7 bases from J; bases unmatched to any gene: 11. Germline assignment: CDR1 SGHDT and CDR2 YYEEEE. CDR3 size: 15 residues. The CDR3, as DNA: TGTGCCAGCAGATTGACAGGGTCCCAAATTGAAAAACTGTTTTTT. Protein product: CASRLTGSQIEKLFF.

This clonotype was picked up one time. The chain carries TRBV6-2 or TRBV6-3 and TRBJ2-5, with D perhaps TRBD1 (5 bases). The CDR3 is made up of 15 amino acids. Germline V gives CDR1 MNHEY, CDR2 SVGEGT. Trimming shortened V by 0 bases and J by 11 bases, and 19 bases separated the two germline ends. In DNA form, the CDR3 reads TGTGCCAGCAGTTACTCAGGGGCCATAAAAAACACTCAGTACTTC. Amino acids: CASSYSGAIKNTQYF.

This chain joins TRBV12-5 and TRBJ2-7; 9 bases align to TRBD1. The germline CDR1 and CDR2 sequences are LGHNT and FRNRAP. V lost 2 bases and J lost 3; bases outside the gene matches: 5. The CDR3 sequence is 15 residues long. The chain's CDR3 is CASGLPRQGDYEQYF. The CDR3 DNA sequence: TGTGCTAGTGGTTTGCCCAGACAGGGGGACTACGAGCAGTACTTC. The full variable domain, in which reference TRBV12-5 and TRBJ2-7 provide the parts outside the CDR3, is DARVTQTPRHKVTEMGQEVTMRCQPILGHNTVFWYRQTMMQGLELLAYFRNRAPLDDSGMPKDRFSAEMPDATLATLKIQPSEPRDSAVYFCASGLPRQGDYEQYFGPGTRLTVT.

This clonotype occurred many times. The V call is TRBV4-3, the J call TRBJ2-7; D gene ambiguous. Per the germline V gene, CDR1 is LGHNA and CDR2 is YSLEER. Trimming removed 0 bases at V and 1 base at J, with 16 bases between. The CDR3 sequence is 17 residues long. CDR3 amino acids: CASSQDPPGAVSYEQYF. The CDR3 nucleotides are TGCGCCAGCAGCCAAGATCCCCCGGGCGCCGTATCCTACGAGCAGTACTTC.

The table lists this clonotype with many counts. This rearrangement joins TRBV7-2 to TRBJ1-5; maybe TRBD1 (5 bases). The CDR3 spans 15 residues. Germline-derived CDR1 and CDR2 are SGHTA and FQGNSA. V was cut by 5 bases and J by 6 bases, with 17 bases left in between. As DNA, the CDR3 is TGTGCCAGCAGCCGAGCGCTCGGGGGGGTTCAGCCCCAGCATTTT. This encodes CASSRALGGVQPQHF.

At least ten counts were recorded for this clonotype. The V call is TRBV14, the J call TRBJ2-5; D unresolved. Germline loops: CDR1 SGHDN, CDR2 FVKESK. The CDR3 extends over 13 amino acids. With 0 bases removed from V and 7 bases from J, the gap between germline ends came to 9 bases. CDR3 coding DNA: TGTGCCAGCAGCCAAGAAAGGGAAGGGACCCAGTACTTC. It codes for CASSQEREGTQYF.

The CDR3 loop reads CASSLQEEIGTQYF. As DNA, the CDR3 is TGTGCCAGCAGCCTCCAAGAGGAAATTGGGACCCAGTACTTC. V usage is TRBV7-2 and J usage is TRBJ2-5; no definite D call. The CDR3 runs 14 residues. Between the trimmed V and J ends, which lost 5 bases and 7 bases, there was a span of 17 bases. Germline CDR1 SGHTA, CDR2 FQGNSA.

This clonotype was observed many times. This chain joins TRBV7-2 and TRBJ2-7; D is ambiguous. V was clipped by 4 bases and J by 2 bases, with 9 bases between them. Looked up from germline, CDR1 is SGHTA and CDR2 is FQGNSA. This CDR3 comprises 13 residues. This CDR3 reads CASSSGNAYEQYF. The CDR3 nucleotides read TGTGCCAGCAGCTCAGGAAATGCCTACGAGCAGTACTTC.